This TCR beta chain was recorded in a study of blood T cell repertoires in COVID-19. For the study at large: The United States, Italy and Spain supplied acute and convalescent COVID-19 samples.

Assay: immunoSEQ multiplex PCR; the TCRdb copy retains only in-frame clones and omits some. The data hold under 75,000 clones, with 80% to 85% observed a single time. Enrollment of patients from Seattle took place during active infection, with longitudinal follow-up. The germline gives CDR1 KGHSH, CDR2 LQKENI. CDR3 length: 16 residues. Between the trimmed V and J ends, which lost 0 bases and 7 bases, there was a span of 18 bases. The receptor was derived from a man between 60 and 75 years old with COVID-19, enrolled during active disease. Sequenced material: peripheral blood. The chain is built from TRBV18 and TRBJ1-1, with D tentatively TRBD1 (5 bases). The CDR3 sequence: CASSPPKGAVGYEAFF. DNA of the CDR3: TGTGCCAGCTCACCACCAAAAGGGGCAGTCGGATATGAAGCTTTCTTT.